A selection of T cell receptor beta chains follows, all from one sample in a study of OX40 agonist ivuxolimab in advanced cancers. Generated by immunoSEQ multiplex PCR, the TCRdb table keeps only in-frame clones and is missing some. The repertoire holds over 75,000 clones, with around 87% as singletons. The source material was CD4+ or CD8+ T cells sorted from blood, sampled in a trial of the OX40 agonist ivuxolimab. Receptors were obtained from an adult with an advanced solid tumor such as melanoma, head and neck, liver or kidney cancer. CDR3s include the opening cysteine and the closing phenylalanine or tryptophan. A D gene is named only where the DNA matches it firmly. Rows give clone size only sometimes, using once, few, many, or a class for an expanded clone.

J	V	size	D	DNA	CDR3
TRBJ2-7	TRBV6-5	-	-	TGTGCCAGCAGCGACAGTACAACCTCCTACGAGCAGTACTTC	CASSDSTTSYEQYF
TRBJ1-1	TRBV6-1	-	-	TGTGCCAGCAAGAGGAGCAGCATGAACACTGAAGCTTTCTTT	CASKRSSMNTEAFF
TRBJ1-1	TRBV28	-	TRBD1	TGTGCCAGCAGTGCAAGACAGGGGACGAAGGGAAGTATGAACACTGAAGCTTTCTTT	CASSARQGTKGSMNTEAFF
TRBJ2-3	TRBV7-8	-	-	TGTGCCAGCAGCCCCCTGACAGGTAGAGCGGCTCCAGATACGCAGTATTTT	CASSPLTGRAAPDTQYF
TRBJ1-5	TRBV6-5	-	TRBD1	TGTGCCAGCAGTTACTCCGGGACAGGGAGGACTCAGCCCCAGCATTTT	CASSYSGTGRTQPQHF
TRBJ2-1	TRBV6-1	once	TRBD2	TGTGCCAGCTCAACGGGGAGGGGAGCCTACAATGAGCAGTTCTTC	CASSTGRGAYNEQFF
TRBJ1-5	TRBV30	-	-	TGTGCCTGGAGTGTTTCACAATTAAATCAGCCCCAGCATTTT	CAWSVSQLNQPQHF
TRBJ2-2	TRBV7-2	-	-	TGTGCCGCAGCTAGGACAGCGGGAACCGGGGAGCTGTTTTTT	CAAARTAGTGELFF
TRBJ1-2	TRBV5-1	-	TRBD1	TGCGCCAGCAGCACGGGGACAGATGCAAACTATGGCTACACCTTC	CASSTGTDANYGYTF
TRBJ2-7	TRBV5-1	-	-	TGCGCCAGCAGCTTGGGAACGGGAACGGGCTACGAGCAGTACTTC	CASSLGTGTGYEQYF
TRBJ1-1	TRBV19	few	-	TGTGCCAGTAGTCCGACATTGAACACTGAAGCTTTCTTT	CASSPTLNTEAFF
TRBJ1-2	TRBV19	-	-	TGTGCCAGTAGTATTCAGCTCCTAAGCCTCTATGGCTACACCTTC	CASSIQLLSLYGYTF
TRBJ2-1	TRBV10-2	few	TRBD2	TGCGCCAGCAGGAAAAAGCGGGAGGTAATGTCTGAGCAGTTCTTC	CASRKKREVMSEQFF
TRBJ2-3	TRBV10-3	-	-	TGTGCCATCAGTGGAGGGGCAGTGAAAGATACGCAGTATTTT	CAISGGAVKDTQYF
TRBJ1-1	TRBV7-9	-	TRBD1	TGTGCCAGCAGCCTCTCGGTGGGGACAGGTAACACTGAAGCTTTCTTT	CASSLSVGTGNTEAFF
TRBJ2-2	TRBV19	-	-	TGTGCCAGTAGTAGTGGACTCATCACCGGGGAGCTGTTTTTT	CASSSGLITGELFF
TRBJ2-7	TRBV2	few	TRBD2	TGTGCCAGCAGTGAGGGGACTAGCGGCTACGAGCAGTACTTC	CASSEGTSGYEQYF
TRBJ2-1	TRBV4-3	-	-	TGCGCCAGCAGCCGCCAGCGGACGACCTACAATGAGCAGTTCTTC	CASSRQRTTYNEQFF
TRBJ2-1	TRBV11-2	-	-	TGTGCCAGCAGCTTAGGACAACCGTGGTCCTACAATGAGCAGTTCTTC	CASSLGQPWSYNEQFF
TRBJ2-1	TRBV7-7	-	-	TGTGCCAGCAGCTTAGCACCAAAAGGGGGCAATGAGCAGTTCTTC	CASSLAPKGGNEQFF
TRBJ2-7	TRBV5-1	-	-	TGCGCCAGCAGCCCCCAAGGGGTGTCCTACGAGCAGTACTTC	CASSPQGVSYEQYF
TRBJ2-2	TRBV6-6	-	TRBD1	TGTGCCAGCAGTTACGTGACAGGGATTAACACCGGGGAGCTGTTTTTT	CASSYVTGINTGELFF